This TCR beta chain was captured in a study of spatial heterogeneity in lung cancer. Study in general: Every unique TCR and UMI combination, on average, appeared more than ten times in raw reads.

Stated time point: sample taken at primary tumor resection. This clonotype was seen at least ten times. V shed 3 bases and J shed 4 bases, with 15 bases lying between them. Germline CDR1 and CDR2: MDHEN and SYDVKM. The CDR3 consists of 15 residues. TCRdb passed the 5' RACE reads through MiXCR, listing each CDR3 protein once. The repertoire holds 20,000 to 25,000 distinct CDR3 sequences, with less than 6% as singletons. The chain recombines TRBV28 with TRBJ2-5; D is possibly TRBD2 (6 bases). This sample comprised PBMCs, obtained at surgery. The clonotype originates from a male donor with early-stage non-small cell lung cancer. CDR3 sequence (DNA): TGTGCCAGCAGTTTGAGGTCCGCGGGGCCAGAGACCCAGTACTTC. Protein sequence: CASSLRSAGPETQYF.